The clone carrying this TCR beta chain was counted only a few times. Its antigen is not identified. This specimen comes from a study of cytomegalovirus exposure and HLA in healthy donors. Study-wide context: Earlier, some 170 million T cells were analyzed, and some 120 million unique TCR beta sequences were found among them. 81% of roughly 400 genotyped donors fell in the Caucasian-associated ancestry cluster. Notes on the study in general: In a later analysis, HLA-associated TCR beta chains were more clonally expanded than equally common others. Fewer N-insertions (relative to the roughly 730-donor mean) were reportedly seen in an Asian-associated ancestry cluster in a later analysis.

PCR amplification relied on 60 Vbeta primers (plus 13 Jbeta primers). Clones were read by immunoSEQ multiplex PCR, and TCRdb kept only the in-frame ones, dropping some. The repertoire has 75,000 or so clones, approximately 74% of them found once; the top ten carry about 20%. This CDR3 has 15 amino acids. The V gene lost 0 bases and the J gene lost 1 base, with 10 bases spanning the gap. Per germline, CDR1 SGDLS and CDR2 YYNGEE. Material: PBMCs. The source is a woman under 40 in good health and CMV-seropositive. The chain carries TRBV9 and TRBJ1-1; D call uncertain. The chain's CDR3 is CASSVVGRQNTEAFF. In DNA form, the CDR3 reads TGTGCCAGCAGCGTAGTTGGGCGTCAGAACACTGAAGCTTTCTTT.